The subject of this entry is one TCR beta chain. Each TCR library used roughly 510 ng of total RNA and a linear amplification protocol. TCRdb ran MiXCR on the reads and lists one entry per CDR3 protein. Among about 180,000 distinct CDR3 sequences, nearly 75% were seen once, and the ten largest hold roughly 2.3%. This specimen belongs to a study of healthy donors' naive CD4 and CD8 T cells. This CDR3 is built from 14 residues. Germline values: CDR1 MNHEY, CDR2 SVGEGT. V was clipped by 4 bases and J by 1 base, with 11 bases between them. The chain recombines TRBV6-2 or TRBV6-3 with TRBJ2-7; D is possibly TRBD1 (5 bases). Sequenced: naive CD4+ and CD8+ T cells sorted from blood, pooled from several donors. This receptor was taken from a pool of human donors in good health; the sample pools cells from several healthy donors. Written as DNA, the CDR3 is TGTGCCAGCAGTTCCCTTGGGGCGTCCTACGAGCAGTACTTC. It specifies CASSSLGASYEQYF.